The rows below give T cell receptor beta chains drawn from one sample of a study of regulatory T cells in long-lasting Graves disease. TCRdb redid the calling of the multiplex PCR reads with MiXCR, one entry per CDR3 protein. The sample records around 470,000 distinct CDR3 sequences, roughly 15% being singletons. The same sample was also studied in work on T cells in Graves' hyperthyroidism and ophthalmopathy.

The sequencing here drew on peripheral blood mononuclear cells (PBMCs), taken at new diagnosis, from a patient treated with antithyroid drugs. These TCRs come from a woman between 45 and 65 years old with Graves disease. Both conserved end residues are part of each CDR3. D genes are given only for firm matches. Clone size, where shown, is once, few, many, or a class for clones that have expanded.

cdr3_length,v_call,clone_size,j_call,d_call,cdr3_nt,cdr3_aa
15,TRBV6-1,many,TRBJ2-1,.,TGTGCCAGCAGTGACGAGAGTGGGACCTACAATGAGCAGTTCTTC,CASSDESGTYNEQFF
16,TRBV20-1,.,TRBJ2-7,.,TGCAGTGCTAGGAATTCCCGTTTTGCGAATCCCTACGAGCAGTACTTC,CSARNSRFANPYEQYF
17,TRBV27,many,TRBJ1-5,.,TGTGCCAGCAGTTTATTGCGGGGAAGAGGAAGCAATCAGCCCCAGCATTTT,CASSLLRGRGSNQPQHF
12,TRBV12-3/TRBV12-4,many,TRBJ2-1,.,TGTGCCAGCAGTTTTGGCGGAAATGAGCAGTTCTTC,CASSFGGNEQFF
14,TRBV6-2/TRBV6-3,.,TRBJ1-1,TRBD1,TGTGCCAGCAGTTACTCGACAGGGAGGACTGAAGCTTTCTTT,CASSYSTGRTEAFF
16,TRBV6-1,few,TRBJ2-7,.,TGTGCCAGCAGGAAGGATTACGGGAGAAGTTCCTACGAGCAGTACTTC,CASRKDYGRSSYEQYF
17,TRBV7-2,many,TRBJ2-3,.,TGTGCCAGCAGCTTAGTTCGGTCGGCCCCTATTATCGGTACGCAGTATTTT,CASSLVRSAPIIGTQYF
14,TRBV5-1,many,TRBJ2-2,TRBD2,TGCGCCAGCAGCCAGGGACTAGTTGCCGGGGAGCTGTTTTTT,CASSQGLVAGELFF
14,TRBV2,many,TRBJ2-2,.,TGTGCCGGCAGGGGAGGGGTGCACACCGGGGAGCTGTTTTTT,CAGRGGVHTGELFF
13,TRBV30,many,TRBJ2-5,TRBD1,TGTGCCTGGACTACCGGGACAGAAGAGACCCAGTACTTC,CAWTTGTEETQYF
15,TRBV4-2,.,TRBJ2-7,TRBD2,TGTGCCAGCAGCCATGGGACTAGCGGGCCAGACGAGCAGTACTTC,CASSHGTSGPDEQYF
15,TRBV10-3,many,TRBJ2-3,TRBD2,TGTGCCATCACCAATCACGGGACTAGCGGGAGCGCGCAGTATTTT,CAITNHGTSGSAQYF
14,TRBV5-1,many,TRBJ1-1,TRBD1,TGCGCCAGCAGCTTTAGCAGGGGGGACACTGAAGCTTTCTTT,CASSFSRGDTEAFF
18,TRBV28,.,TRBJ2-7,TRBD2,TGTGCCAGCAGTCGCGGACTAGCGGGAGAGTACCTCGTGTACGAGCAGTACTTC,CASSRGLAGEYLVYEQYF
16,TRBV25-1,many,TRBJ2-7,TRBD2,TGTGCCAGCAACGTCAGACCGGGACTAGCGGGGTACGAGCAGTACTTC,CASNVRPGLAGYEQYF
12,TRBV7-9,many,TRBJ2-3,.,TGTGCCAGCAGCTTCGGAGCAGATACGCAGTATTTT,CASSFGADTQYF
14,TRBV27,many,TRBJ1-2,TRBD1,TGTGCCAGCAGTAAAAAGGGACAGGGCTATGGCTACACCTTC,CASSKKGQGYGYTF
14,TRBV2,many,TRBJ2-3,.,TGTGCCAGCAGTAAGGGGGTATCGACAGATACGCAGTATTTT,CASSKGVSTDTQYF
16,TRBV18,many,TRBJ1-4,.,TGTGCCAGCTCACCACCCTCGCAGGCCCCAGTAGGAAAACTGTTTTTT,CASSPPSQAPVGKLFF
16,TRBV3-1,few,TRBJ2-5,TRBD2,TGTGCCAGCAGCTACGGACTAGCGGGAGTCGGTGAGACCCAGTACTTC,CASSYGLAGVGETQYF
14,TRBV24-1,.,TRBJ1-5,TRBD1,TGTGCCACCAGTCCAGGACAGGGCAATCAGCCCCAGCATTTT,CATSPGQGNQPQHF
12,TRBV29-1,.,TRBJ2-3,.,TGCAGCGTTGACCCCCAGGGGGGCCGAGGGTATTTT,CSVDPQGGRGYF
14,TRBV7-2,few,TRBJ2-7,.,TGTGCCAGCAGCTTTTTCGCGGGACCCTACGAGCAGTACTTC,CASSFFAGPYEQYF
16,TRBV18,many,TRBJ2-3,TRBD2,TGTGCCAGCTTCTCGGGACTAGCGGGAGAGACAGATACGCAGTATTTT,CASFSGLAGETDTQYF
15,TRBV29-1,few,TRBJ1-2,TRBD1,TGCAGCGCCTTAAAGGGGACAGGAGGCGGCTATGGCTACACCTTC,CSALKGTGGGYGYTF
19,TRBV7-2,.,TRBJ2-1,TRBD2,TGCGCCAGCAGCCAAAGTCGAGCGGGAGGGCCCCTTAGCTACAATGAGCAGTTCTTC,CASSQSRAGGPLSYNEQFF
15,TRBV18,.,TRBJ2-7,TRBD2,TGTGCCAGCTCACCCAAGGGAGGGCCAGTTTACGAGCAGTACTTC,CASSPKGGPVYEQYF
16,TRBV7-8,many,TRBJ2-4,.,TGTGCCAGCAGCCCGAGGGTGGCAGGGTTCAAAAACATTCAGTACTTC,CASSPRVAGFKNIQYF
16,TRBV2,many,TRBJ1-6,.,TGTGCCAGCAGTAGGACGGAGAGCTCCTATAATTCACCCCTCCACTTT,CASSRTESSYNSPLHF
12,TRBV7-8,many,TRBJ1-6,.,TGTGCCAGCAGCTTAGACGGGACACCCCTCCACTTT,CASSLDGTPLHF
13,TRBV27,.,TRBJ1-6,.,TGTGCCAGCAGGCGGTATACTGATTCACCCCTCCACTTT,CASRRYTDSPLHF
15,TRBV27,many,TRBJ2-1,TRBD2,TGTGCCAGCAGTCCCCTACTAGCGGTAAACCACCCCCCGTTCTTC,CASSPLLAVNHPPFF
14,TRBV5-5,many,TRBJ2-7,.,TGTGCCAGCAGCTTGGCCGTCGGGAGCTACGAGCAGTACTTC,CASSLAVGSYEQYF
13,TRBV28,many,TRBJ2-1,.,TGTGCCAGCCGGCAGGGAATAAAAAATGAGCAGTTCTTC,CASRQGIKNEQFF
16,TRBV7-3,.,TRBJ2-2,.,TGTGCCAGCAGCTTACTCGCGGCGAAGAACACCGGGGAGCTGTTTTTT,CASSLLAAKNTGELFF
15,TRBV9,.,TRBJ1-2,TRBD1,TGTGCCAGCAGCGTATCCCTCAGGGGGCATTATGGCTACACCTTC,CASSVSLRGHYGYTF
12,TRBV3-1,many,TRBJ2-1,TRBD2,TGTGCCAGCAGAAATAGCGGGGGTGAGCAGTTCTTC,CASRNSGGEQFF
15,TRBV30,many,TRBJ1-6,.,TGTGCATGGACCCGAACGGACAGTTATAATTCACCCCTCCACTTT,CAWTRTDSYNSPLHF
14,TRBV2,.,TRBJ1-1,.,TGTGCCAGCAGTGAATCGGAATCGAACACTGAAGCTTTCTTT,CASSESESNTEAFF
14,TRBV9,few,TRBJ2-7,.,TGTGCCAGCAGCGAGGGGTCAGTGTCCTACGAGCAGTACTTC,CASSEGSVSYEQYF
14,TRBV7-2,.,TRBJ2-7,.,TGTGCCAGCAGCTTAGAAACGGGTCTGAGGGAGCAGTACTTC,CASSLETGLREQYF
13,TRBV7-2,many,TRBJ2-7,.,TGTGCCAGCAGTTACGGGAGCTCCTACGAGCAGTACTTC,CASSYGSSYEQYF
15,TRBV5-1,.,TRBJ2-1,TRBD2,TGCGCCAGCAGCCAGGGACTAGAGAGCTACAATGAGCAGTTCTTC,CASSQGLESYNEQFF
19,TRBV28,many,TRBJ2-5,.,TGTGCCAGCAGTCCGGGTCGCTGGATCACGACGGGCAACCAAGAGACCCAGTACTTC,CASSPGRWITTGNQETQYF
13,TRBV7-6,many,TRBJ2-1,.,TGTGCCAGCAGCGCACAGGGAAACAATGAGCAGTTCTTC,CASSAQGNNEQFF
16,TRBV14,.,TRBJ2-5,.,TGTGCCAGCAGCTACCTGCCGGGGTTGTCCCAAGAGACCCAGTACTTC,CASSYLPGLSQETQYF
15,TRBV2,.,TRBJ2-5,TRBD1,TGTGCCAGCAGATTAGGACAGGGGGCCGGGGAGACCCAGTACTTC,CASRLGQGAGETQYF
13,TRBV24-1,few,TRBJ2-1,.,TGTGCCACCAGTGATTTGGGGGAATATGAGCAGTTCTTC,CATSDLGEYEQFF
13,TRBV6-1,many,TRBJ2-2,.,TGTGCCAGCAGCTACACCCTCACCGGGGAGCTGTTTTTT,CASSYTLTGELFF
15,TRBV2,many,TRBJ2-1,TRBD2,TGTGCCAGCAGTGAGTCGCCTAGCGGGATCTATGAGCAGTTCTTC,CASSESPSGIYEQFF
17,TRBV28,.,TRBJ2-3,TRBD1,TGTGCCAGCAGTTTATTTCAGGGGGCTGGTCGCACAGATACGCAGTATTTT,CASSLFQGAGRTDTQYF